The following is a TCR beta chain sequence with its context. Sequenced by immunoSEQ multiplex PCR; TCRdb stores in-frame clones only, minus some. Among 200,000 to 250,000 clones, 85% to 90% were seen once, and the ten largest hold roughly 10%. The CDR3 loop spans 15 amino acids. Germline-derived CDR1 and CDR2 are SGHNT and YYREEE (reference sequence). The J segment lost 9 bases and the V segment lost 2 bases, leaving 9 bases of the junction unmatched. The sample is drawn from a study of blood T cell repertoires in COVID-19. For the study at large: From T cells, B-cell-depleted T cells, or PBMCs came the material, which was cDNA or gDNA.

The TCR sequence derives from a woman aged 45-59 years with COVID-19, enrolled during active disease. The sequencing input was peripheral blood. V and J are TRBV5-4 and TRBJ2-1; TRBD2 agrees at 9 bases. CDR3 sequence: CASSLGGGAVGEQFF. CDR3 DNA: TGTGCCAGCAGCTTAGGCGGGGGGGCGGTTGGTGAGCAGTTCTTC.